This TCR beta chain was found in a study of shared clonotypes between healthy human individuals. Study context: CD4 naive and memory got three plates each, CD8 naive two, CD8 memory one.

Only CD45RO-negative cells positively selected for CCR7 counted as naive CD8 cells, so terminally differentiated effector memory CD45RA+ cells were excluded. Each of the donors was a healthy adult who was HIV-negative and had not had a recent acute infection or vaccination. The germline V and J ends were trimmed by 4 bases and 2 bases, with 15 bases remaining between them. The germline V gene has CDR1 SGHRS and CDR2 YFSETQ. This CDR3 is 15 amino acids long. Clones were sequenced by immunoSEQ multiplex PCR, and TCRdb holds only the in-frame ones, with some missing. The sample consists of around 2.1 million clones, 93% of them appearing once.

The clonotype was recovered from a man aged 18 to 29 in good health. Some clones in this sample may be carry-over from other donors' samples. The gene calls are TRBV5-1 and TRBJ1-1; tentatively, D is TRBD1 (5 bases). Sample: naive CD8+ T cells from PBMCs. The CDR3 nucleotides read TGCGCCAGCAGCGCCAAGGGCCAGGGAAACACTGAAGCTTTCTTT. This codes for CASSAKGQGNTEAFF.